A single T cell receptor beta chain is shown here with its context. Original methodology: Reference gene primer amplification gave nucleated cell count estimates. Produced via immunoSEQ multiplex PCR; TCRdb's table is partial and in-frame only. That table furnishes V, J and clone size, whereas the DNA furnished D and trimming. This sample has some 140,000 clones, with roughly 84% found just once. The data were taken from a study of blood T cell repertoires in COVID-19. Study in general: Acute-phase and convalescent COVID-19 samples originated in the United States, Italy and Spain. In each case, the material was cDNA or gDNA derived from T cells, B-cell-depleted T cells, or PBMCs.

The germline CDR1 and CDR2 sequences are SGHRS and YFSETQ. This CDR3 spans 16 amino acids. Trimming took 0 bases from V and 6 from J, leaving 18 bases between them. This rearrangement joins TRBV5-1 to TRBJ1-2; D gene uncertain. The source material was peripheral blood. The sequence came from a man aged 55-75 years with acute or convalescent COVID-19. The CDR3 protein is CASSLGRVPELDGYTF. Written as DNA, the CDR3 is TGCGCCAGCAGCTTGGGACGGGTCCCCGAGTTGGATGGCTACACCTTC. Full variable domain (missing parts from reference TRBV5-1 and TRBJ1-2): KAGVTQTPRYLIKTRGQQVTLSCSPISGHRSVSWYQQTPGQGLQFLFEYFSETQRNKGNFPGRFSGRQFSNSRSEMNVSTLELGDSALYLCASSLGRVPELDGYTFGSGTRLTVV.